This paragraph reports one T cell receptor (beta chain). These data are taken from a study of blood T cell repertoires in COVID-19. Study information: Whether acute or convalescent, the COVID-19 samples came from the United States, Italy and Spain.

Germline CDR1 LGHDT, CDR2 YNNKEL (reference sequence). V was pared by 1 base and J by 8 bases, with 14 bases between. This CDR3 comprises 14 residues. TCRdb's table, derived via immunoSEQ multiplex PCR, lists solely in-frame clones and lacks some. The sample lists about 74,000 clones, more than 70% occurring once. Input material: peripheral blood. This receptor was identified in a man between 65 and 85 years old with active or convalescent COVID-19. This sequence joins TRBV3-1 (or the pseudogene TRBV3-2) and TRBJ1-2; D is unclear. CDR3 DNA: TGTGCCAGCAGCCAAGGTTGGTGGTCCGGGGGCTACACCTTC. Its translation: CASSQGWWSGGYTF.